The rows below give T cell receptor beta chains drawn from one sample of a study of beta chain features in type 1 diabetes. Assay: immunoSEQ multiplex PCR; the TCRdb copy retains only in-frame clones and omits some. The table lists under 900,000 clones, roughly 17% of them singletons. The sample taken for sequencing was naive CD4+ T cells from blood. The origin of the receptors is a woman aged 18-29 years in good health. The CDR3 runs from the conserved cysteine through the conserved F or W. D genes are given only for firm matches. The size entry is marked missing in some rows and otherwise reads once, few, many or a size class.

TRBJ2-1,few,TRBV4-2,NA,TGTGCCAGCAGCTTGAGAGGGCCCGGCAATGAGCAGTTCTTC,CASSLRGPGNEQFF
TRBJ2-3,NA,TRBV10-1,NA,TGCGCCAGCAGTGATCGAGTAGCGCGTCTCACAGATACGCAGTATTTT,CASSDRVARLTDTQYF
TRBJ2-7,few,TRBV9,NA,TGTGCCAGCAGCGTAGGTCCTGGGCAGGGTTTTGCCGAGCAGTACTTC,CASSVGPGQGFAEQYF
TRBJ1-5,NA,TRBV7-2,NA,TGTGCCAGCAGCTTAAGCGGGAATCAGCCCCAGCATTTT,CASSLSGNQPQHF
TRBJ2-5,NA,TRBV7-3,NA,TGTGCCAGCAGCTTAGGCGCAGGGAGCCAAGAGACCCAGTACTTC,CASSLGAGSQETQYF
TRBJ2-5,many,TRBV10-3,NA,TGTGCCATCAGGGCCAGCGGCCAAGAGACCCAGTACTTC,CAIRASGQETQYF
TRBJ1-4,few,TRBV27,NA,TGTGCCAGCAGCCCAGCCTGGGGTGAAAAACTGTTTTTT,CASSPAWGEKLFF
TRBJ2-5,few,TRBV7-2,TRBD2,TGTGCCAGCAGCTTAGACTTTATTCGCGGGAGATTGGGGAGGGAGACCCAGTACTTC,CASSLDFIRGRLGRETQYF
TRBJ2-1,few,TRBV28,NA,TGTGCCAGCAGTTCGAGGACCCCCTATGAGCAGTTCTTC,CASSSRTPYEQFF
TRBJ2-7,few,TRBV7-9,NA,TGTGCCAGCGCTGGTTGGGACGAGCAGTACTTC,CASAGWDEQYF
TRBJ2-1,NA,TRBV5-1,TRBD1,TGCGCCAGCAGCACGGGACAGGGTGGGGGTAATGAGCAGTTCTTC,CASSTGQGGGNEQFF
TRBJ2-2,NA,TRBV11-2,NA,TGTGCCAGCAGCCGGCAGGGCCACGGGGAGCTGTTTTTT,CASSRQGHGELFF
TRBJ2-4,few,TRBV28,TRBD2,TGTGCCAGCAGACAAGGACTAGCAAACATTCAGTACTTC,CASRQGLANIQYF
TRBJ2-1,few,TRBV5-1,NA,TGCGCCAGCAGCTTGACCGCGGATTCCTACAATGAGCAGTTCTTC,CASSLTADSYNEQFF
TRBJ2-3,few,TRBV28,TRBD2,TGTGCCAGCAGCCCGCTAGAACTAGCGGGAGGAGATACGCAGTATTTT,CASSPLELAGGDTQYF
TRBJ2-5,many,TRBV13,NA,TGTGCCAGCAGCTTACGAGAGACCCAGTACTTC,CASSLRETQYF
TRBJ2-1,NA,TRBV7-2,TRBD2,TGTGCCAGCAGCTTAGCGACTAGCGGGAGTTACAATGAGCAGTTCTTC,CASSLATSGSYNEQFF
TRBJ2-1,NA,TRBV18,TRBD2,TGTGCCAGCTCACCAGGCCTAGCGGGTAGTAATGAGCAGTTCTTC,CASSPGLAGSNEQFF
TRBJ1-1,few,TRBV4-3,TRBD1,TGCGCCAGCAGCCAGCGCCGGACAGGGTTGAACACTGAAGCTTTCTTT,CASSQRRTGLNTEAFF
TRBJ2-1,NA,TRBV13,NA,TGTGCCAGCAGCTTTCAGGGTAGGGGGAGAAGGAATGAGCAGTTCTTC,CASSFQGRGRRNEQFF
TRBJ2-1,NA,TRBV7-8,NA,TGTGCCAGCAGCTTAGTGACGGACAATGAGCAGTTCTTC,CASSLVTDNEQFF
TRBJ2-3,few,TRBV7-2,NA,TGTGCCAGCAGCTTCCGACAGAGCACAGATACGCAGTATTTT,CASSFRQSTDTQYF
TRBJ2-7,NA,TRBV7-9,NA,TGTGCCAGCAGCTTCGGCGGGGCGGCATGGGCGCAGTACTTC,CASSFGGAAWAQYF
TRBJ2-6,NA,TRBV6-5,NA,TGTGCCAGCAGCCGCGGCAGCTCTGGGGCCAACGTCCTGACTTTC,CASSRGSSGANVLTF
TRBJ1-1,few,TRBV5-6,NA,TGTGCCAGCAGCCCAACTACGAACACTGAAGCTTTCTTT,CASSPTTNTEAFF
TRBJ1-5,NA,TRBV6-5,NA,TGTGCCAGCAGTCCCTCGGAGGGCCATCAGCCCCAGCATTTT,CASSPSEGHQPQHF
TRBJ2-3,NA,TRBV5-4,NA,TGTGCCAGCAGCTCTCGGACGGGTCTTAGCACAGATACGCAGTATTTT,CASSSRTGLSTDTQYF
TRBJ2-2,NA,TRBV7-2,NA,TGTGCCAGCAGCTTAGGGGAGTTGGGGTTACCCGGGGAGCTGTTTTTT,CASSLGELGLPGELFF
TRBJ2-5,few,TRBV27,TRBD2,TGTGCCAGCAGACTAAGCGGGAGGGCCAGGGAGACCCAGTACTTC,CASRLSGRARETQYF
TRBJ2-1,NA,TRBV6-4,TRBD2,TGTGCCAGCAGCGTAGGGACTAGCGGGAGTAATGAGCAGTTCTTC,CASSVGTSGSNEQFF
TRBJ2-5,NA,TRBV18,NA,TGTGCCAGCTCACCACCGAACGGACAAGAGACCCAGTACTTC,CASSPPNGQETQYF
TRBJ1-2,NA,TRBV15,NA,TGTGCCACCAGCAGAGGCCCACCAGGGGCCTGGGGCTACACCTTC,CATSRGPPGAWGYTF
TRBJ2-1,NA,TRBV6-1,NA,TGTGCCAGCAGTATTGACAGGAGCAATGAGCAGTTCTTC,CASSIDRSNEQFF
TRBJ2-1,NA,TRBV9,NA,TGTGCCAGCAGCGTCGGGGTATGGGGAAGTACCTACAATGAGCAGTTCTTC,CASSVGVWGSTYNEQFF
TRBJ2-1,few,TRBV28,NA,TGTGCCAGCGGGAACAATGAGCAGTTCTTC,CASGNNEQFF
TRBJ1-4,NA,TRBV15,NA,TGTGCCACCGGGCTCTACGAAAAACTGTTTTTT,CATGLYEKLFF
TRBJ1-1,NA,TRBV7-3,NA,TGTGCCAGCAGCTTATCAAGTAAGGACACTGAAGCTTTCTTT,CASSLSSKDTEAFF
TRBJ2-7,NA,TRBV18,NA,TGTGCCAGCTCACGGCTAACAGCGGCCTACGAGCAGTACTTC,CASSRLTAAYEQYF
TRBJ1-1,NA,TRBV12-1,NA,TGTGCCAGCAGCCAGGCCCTTGAAGCTTTCTTT,CASSQALEAFF
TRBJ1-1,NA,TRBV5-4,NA,TGTGCCAGCAGCTTGGGGCAGGGAGGAAATGAAGCTTTCTTT,CASSLGQGGNEAFF
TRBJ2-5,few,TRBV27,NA,TGTGCCAGCAGTCAGGCCTCAGACAGTTCTCAGTACTTC,CASSQASDSSQYF
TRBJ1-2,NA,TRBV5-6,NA,TGTGCCAGCAGCTTGCGGTTTAGCTATGGCTACACCTTC,CASSLRFSYGYTF
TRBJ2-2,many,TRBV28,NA,TGTGCCAGCGGGTCGCCAGGATCCACCGGGGAGCTGTTTTTT,CASGSPGSTGELFF
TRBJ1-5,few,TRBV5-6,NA,TGTGCCAGCAGCTTGAGGGCCAATCAGCCCCAGCATTTT,CASSLRANQPQHF